This T cell receptor beta chain was found in a study of regulatory T cells in long-lasting Graves disease. The CDR3 extends over 14 amino acids. Trimming took 5 bases from V and 4 from J, leaving 12 bases between them. The germline V gene has CDR1 MDHEN and CDR2 SYDVKM. General study results and limits: Sampling was limited to peripheral blood rather than thyroid tissue. Among persistent patients, a larger number of public clonotypes were shared (roughly 2,700) than among newly diagnosed patients (about 950).

According to the study, TCR beta libraries were built with iRepertoire HTBI primers and CDR3-region Arm-PCR. TCRdb itself ran the multiplex PCR reads through MiXCR, one entry per CDR3 protein. The sample yields about 290,000 distinct CDR3 sequences, roughly a fifth seen once. The time point denotes: persistent/refractory GD, antithyroid drugs over 5 years with positive TRAb. Generation of the TCR library employed RNA extracted from PBMCs. In this sample, this clonotype turned up many times. Its cognate antigen is unknown. This chain uses TRBV28 with TRBJ1-5; possibly TRBD1 for D (5 bases). The clonotype comes from a female donor with Graves disease. The sequencing here drew on peripheral blood mononuclear cells (PBMCs), taken when the disease was refractory, from a patient treated with antithyroid drugs. CDR3 sequence reads: CASSPGGPNQPQHF. The CDR3 DNA reads as TGTGCCAGCAGTCCCGGGGGACCGAATCAGCCCCAGCATTTT.